This T cell receptor beta chain is from a study of beta chain features in type 1 diabetes. General study results and limits: TCRB CDR3s from Type 1 diabetes patients were moderately but significantly shorter in all four CD4+ subsets.

The table lists this clone with a few counts. Its antigen is currently unknown. Every isolated RNA sample was fully reverse transcribed, so sequencing captured expressed TCRB transcripts. TCRdb's table, derived via immunoSEQ multiplex PCR, lists solely in-frame clones and lacks some. The sample records 350,000 to 400,000 clones, roughly 12% being singletons. This CDR3 is 14 amino acids long. Germline V CDR1 and CDR2: SGHTA, FQGNSA. With 5 bases removed from V and 3 bases from J, the gap between germline ends came to 12 bases. The chain carries TRBV7-2 and TRBJ2-3, with D possibly TRBD2 on 6 matching bases. The sequence derives from a woman aged 18-35 years with type 1 diabetes. Sequencing used naive CD4+ T cells from blood. CDR3 coding DNA: TGTGCCAGCAGCCGGCGGGACTTTACAGATACGCAGTATTTT. Protein: CASSRRDFTDTQYF. Based on the CDR3 plus reference TRBV7-2 and TRBJ2-3, the full variable domain is GAGVSQSPSNKVTEKGKDVELRCDPISGHTALYWYRQSLGQGLEFLIYFQGNSAPDKSGLPSDRFSAERTGGSVSTLTIQRTQQEDSAVYLCASSRRDFTDTQYFGPGTRLTVL.